These 22 T cell receptor beta chains originate from one sample sequenced in a study of early T cells in non-severe SARS-CoV-2 infection (dated by TCRdb to the early 2020s). The protocol used for the library was 5' RACE. Sequencer: NextSeq 500. The raw public data were reprocessed by TCRdb itself: fastp quality trimming at Q25, MiXCR clonotype calling, in-frame beta chains only. Identical CDR3 proteins give one entry, which carries the most common genes and DNA. This sample is represented by about 49,000 distinct CDR3 sequences; around 6.5% of them were singletons. Together, the top ten hold over 2.5% of the sample. This specimen was whole blood, taken at baseline. These receptors all come from an adult who was a healthcare worker with PCR-confirmed SARS-CoV-2 infection or an uninfected control (not recorded which).

The chain couples TRBV4-2 to TRBJ1-4; D remains unclear. Trimming left V 0 bases short and J 9 bases short, with 8 bases between. The CDR3 extends over 13 amino acids. From germline, CDR1 is LGHNA and CDR2 YNFKEQ. CDR3: CASSQDVRKKLFF. CDR3 DNA sequence: TGTGCCAGCAGCCAAGATGTCCGAAAAAAACTGTTTTTT.

This clonotype was counted at least ten times. V gene TRBV6-6 combines with J gene TRBJ1-1; 8 bases fit TRBD1. The V gene end was trimmed by 0 bases and the J gene end by 6 bases; junction bases not matched to a gene: 6. CDR1 and CDR2 (germline): MNHNY, SVGAGI (reference sequence). CDR3 size: 15 residues. CDR3 loop: CASSYSGQGSSEAFF. For the CDR3, the DNA is TGTGCCAGCAGTTACTCAGGACAGGGTTCGTCTGAAGCTTTCTTT.

This clonotype occurred many times. The chain carries TRBV5-1 and TRBJ2-3; TRBD2 agrees at 7 bases. Per the germline V gene, CDR1 is SGHRS and CDR2 is YFSETQ. The CDR3 consists of 15 residues. Trimming at V came to 3 bases and at J to 0 bases, leaving 4 bases not matched to a gene. CDR3 in DNA: TGCGCCAGCAGCTCCGGGACTACTAGCACAGATACGCAGTATTTT. It is translated as CASSSGTTSTDTQYF.

The gene calls are TRBV15 and TRBJ2-3; D unclear. V lost 0 bases and J lost 0, with 10 bases in between. Germline V gene sequence: CDR1 LNHNV, CDR2 YYDKDF (reference sequence). This CDR3 is 16 amino acids long. CDR3 sequence: CATSRDRADSTDTQYF. The CDR3 coding sequence is TGTGCCACCAGCAGAGATAGGGCAGATAGCACAGATACGCAGTATTTT.

At least ten counts were recorded for this clonotype. The V and J genes are TRBV12-3 or TRBV12-4 and TRBJ2-1; TRBD2 aligns across 8 bases. J was trimmed by 4 bases and V by 7 bases; bases with no gene match: 9. This CDR3 spans 15 amino acids. The CDR3 reads CASNLRGGAYNEQFF. DNA for the CDR3: TGTGCCAGCAACCTTCGGGGGGGGGCGTACAATGAGCAGTTCTTC.

This clonotype was found a few times. The chain uses TRBV20-1 and TRBJ2-7; D not resolved. The CDR3 contains 16 residues. The V gene lost 1 base and the J gene lost 2 bases, with 18 bases spanning the gap. In germline, CDR1 is DFQATT, CDR2 SNEGSKA (reference sequence). CDR3 bases: TGCAGTGCTAGAGTGGCAGGCGGATACCTCCCCTACGAGCAGTACTTC. Amino acid sequence: CSARVAGGYLPYEQYF.

This clonotype came up many times. The V call is TRBV12-3 or TRBV12-4, the J call TRBJ1-5, with 9 bases that match TRBD1. Trimming took 3 bases from V and 4 from J; bases not matched to a gene: 4. This CDR3 region has 15 residues. CDR3 sequence: CASSFQQGANQPQHF. CDR3 bases: TGTGCCAGCAGTTTCCAACAGGGGGCGAATCAGCCCCAGCATTTT.

This clonotype was counted only a few times. The gene calls are TRBV7-9 and TRBJ2-1, with TRBD2 matching 10 bases. This CDR3 is built from 15 residues. Germline trimming cut 5 bases from V and 8 bases from J; bases unmatched to any gene: 9. Per germline, CDR1 SEHNR and CDR2 FQNEAQ (reference sequence). The CDR3 DNA sequence: TGTGCCAGCAGCCTACCGTCCGGGACTAGCGATGAGCAGTTCTTC. Protein: CASSLPSGTSDEQFF.

This clonotype has more than one count but fewer than ten. V usage is TRBV12-3 or TRBV12-4 and J usage is TRBJ2-5; 10 nucleotides agree with TRBD1. Trimming cost V 5 bases and J 3 bases; bases outside gene matches: 6. CDR3 length: 15 residues. CDR3 bases: TGTGCCAGCAGTGATTGGGACAGGGGCGAAGAGACCCAGTACTTC. It codes for CASSDWDRGEETQYF.

V usage is TRBV7-6 and J usage is TRBJ2-6; a weak D match, TRBD1 (6 bases). V dropped 6 bases and J dropped 2 bases, with 14 bases sitting between them. Germline assignment: CDR1 SGHVS and CDR2 FNYEAQ. This CDR3 region has 16 residues. Here the CDR3 reads CASSGPGVTGANVLTF. The CDR3 bases are TGTGCCAGCAGTGGCCCAGGGGTGACTGGGGCCAACGTCCTGACTTTC.

This clonotype was detected ten times or more. V is TRBV11-2 and J is TRBJ2-1; TRBD2 is a possible D gene (6 bases). Trimming pared 7 bases from V and 8 bases from J, leaving 18 bases between. The CDR3 is made up of 14 amino acids. Germline values: CDR1 SGHAT, CDR2 FQNNGV. CDR3 protein: CASTTGLFAHEQFF. The CDR3 nucleotides read TGTGCCAGCACTACGGGACTTTTTGCCCATGAGCAGTTCTTC.

This clonotype has a count of ten or more. The chain employs TRBV7-6 and TRBJ2-3; no definite D call. The CDR3 spans 13 residues. The V gene lost 1 base and the J gene lost 7 bases, with 9 bases spanning the gap. CDR1 SGHVS and CDR2 FNYEAQ come from the germline V gene. As DNA, the CDR3 is TGTGCCAGCAGCTTAGGAGGAATGAATACGCAGTATTTT. This codes for CASSLGGMNTQYF.

This clonotype was detected many times. This chain joins TRBV10-3 and TRBJ2-7, with a weak D call TRBD2 (5 bases). V lost 2 bases and J lost 6, with 8 bases in between. The CDR3 runs to 12 residues. Germline V gene lookup returns CDR1 ENHRY and CDR2 SYGVKD. DNA for the CDR3: TGTGCCATCAGTGAGGTCGGGATCGAGCAGTACTTC. Residues: CAISEVGIEQYF.

The chain links TRBV18 to TRBJ1-1; the D is unclear. Trimming left V 6 bases short and J 2 bases short, with 7 bases between. Germline-derived CDR1 and CDR2 are KGHSH and LQKENI. This CDR3 is 12 amino acids long. This chain's CDR3 is CASSKTNTEAFF. For the CDR3, the DNA is TGTGCCAGCTCGAAGACCAACACTGAAGCTTTCTTT.

This clonotype was seen a few times. V gene TRBV7-2 combines with J gene TRBJ1-5; 7 bases align to TRBD1. The CDR3 has 14 amino acids. Germline values: CDR1 SGHTA, CDR2 FQGNSA. The junction had 4 bases not matched to a gene; V was cut back by 5 bases and J by 3 bases. CDR3 protein: CASSVGQHNQPQHF. In DNA form, the CDR3 reads TGTGCCAGCAGCGTGGGACAGCACAATCAGCCCCAGCATTTT.

This clonotype was observed once. This may arise from a read error, as a much more abundant clone is one base away. J is TRBJ2-2 and V is TRBV6-6; TRBD1 or TRBD2 may be the D gene (6 bases each). CDR1 is MNHNY, CDR2 SVGAGI, per germline (reference sequence). CDR3 length: 16 amino acids. For the CDR3, the DNA is TGTGCCAGCATCAAAAGGGGGGTAGAGGACACCGTGGAGCTGTTTTTT. Translating it yields CASIKRGVEDTVELFF.

This clonotype appeared many times. The chain has TRBV10-1 and TRBJ1-1, with a weak D call TRBD1 (5 bases). The CDR3 spans 16 residues. With 0 bases removed from V and 4 bases from J, the gap between germline ends came to 15 bases. Germline CDR1 and CDR2: WNHNN and SYGVQD (reference sequence). The CDR3 DNA is TGCGCCAGCAGTGAGTCGATCGGGGCTGGCCCCACTGAAGCTTTCTTT. Protein product: CASSESIGAGPTEAFF.

The chain employs TRBV3-1 and TRBJ1-1; possible D gene TRBD1, 5 bases. CDR1 and CDR2 from the germline V gene are LGHDT and YNNKEL (reference sequence). The V end was cut by 2 bases, the J end by 2 bases, with 18 bases between. The CDR3 spans 17 residues. The CDR3 is CASSQQWSGVINTEAFF. The CDR3 coding sequence is TGTGCCAGCAGCCAACAATGGTCGGGGGTTATCAACACTGAAGCTTTCTTT.

This clonotype has a handful of counts. This chain connects TRBV30 to TRBJ2-5; TRBD1 is a possible D gene (6 bases). CDR3 size: 15 residues. The germline V gene has CDR1 GTSNPN and CDR2 SVGIG (reference sequence). Deletions cut 3 bases from V and 4 bases from J, with 18 bases between. CDR3 region: CAWSPGEGGGETQYF. In DNA form, the CDR3 reads TGTGCCTGGAGCCCCGGTGAAGGGGGTGGAGAGACCCAGTACTTC. The full variable domain, completed using reference TRBV30 and TRBJ2-5, is SQTIHQWPATLVQPVGSPLSLECTVEGTSNPNLYWYRQAAGRGLQLLFYSVGIGQISSEVPQNLSASRPQDRQFILSSKKLLLSDSGFYLCAWSPGEGGGETQYFGPGTRLLVL.

This clonotype was seen repeatedly, ten times or more. The chain is built from TRBV7-3 and TRBJ1-1; tentatively, D is TRBD1 (5 bases). There are 16 residues in the CDR3. Germline loops: CDR1 SGHTA, CDR2 FQGTGA. Trimming stripped 0 bases from V and 1 base from J, with 12 bases between. The CDR3 DNA is TGTGCCAGCAGCTTAACATATGACAGATCGAACACTGAAGCTTTCTTT. Its translation is CASSLTYDRSNTEAFF.

This clonotype was found many times. V and J are TRBV7-9 and TRBJ1-1; 7 positions agree with TRBD1. The CDR3 spans 15 residues. CDR1 is SEHNR and CDR2 is FQNEAQ in the germline V gene (reference sequence). V lost 5 bases to trimming and J lost 5 bases; unmatched junction nucleotides: 11. CDR3 sequence: CASSPQGSEVTEAFF. DNA for the CDR3: TGTGCCAGCAGCCCACAGGGGAGTGAGGTGACTGAAGCTTTCTTT.

In this sample, this clonotype turned up a few times. The chain employs TRBV6-5 and TRBJ2-3; weak D call: TRBD1 (6 bases). CDR3 length: 14 residues. Germline lookup yields CDR1 MNHEY and CDR2 SVGAGI. V dropped 6 bases and J dropped 5 bases, with 15 bases sitting between them. CDR3 sequence (DNA): TGTGCCAGCAGGCCCTACAGGGACGGAGATACGCAGTATTTT. Translating it yields CASRPYRDGDTQYF.